Ten or more counts support the clone carrying this TCR beta chain. Using its own MiXCR run on the 5' RACE reads, TCRdb lists one record per CDR3 protein. The data show 700,000 to 950,000 distinct CDR3 sequences, 9% to 15% seen once. This entry belongs to a study of identical twins. The CDR3 totals 15 residues. V shed 6 bases and J 1 base; nucleotides not matched to a gene: 5. Germline values: CDR1 SGHRS, CDR2 YFSETQ. This same sample was also taken into another study, of yellow fever vaccine responses in identical twins.

Material: PBMCs. The rearrangement joins TRBV5-1 to TRBJ2-2, with TRBD1 matching over 8 bases. The clonotype originates from a woman aged 18-29 years in good health. CDR3 sequence: CASKPGTGNTGELFF. The CDR3 DNA reads as TGCGCCAGCAAACCCGGGACAGGGAACACCGGGGAGCTGTTTTTT. The variable domain in full, completed from reference TRBV5-1 and TRBJ2-2, reads KAGVTQTPRYLIKTRGQQVTLSCSPISGHRSVSWYQQTPGQGLQFLFEYFSETQRNKGNFPGRFSGRQFSNSRSEMNVSTLELGDSALYLCASKPGTGNTGELFFGEGSRLTVL.